A single T cell receptor (beta chain) is shown here with its context. Its antigen is currently unknown. The record originates from a study of cytomegalovirus exposure and HLA in healthy donors. Notes on the study in general: Prior analysis indicated that the majority of TCR beta V segments exhibited productivity approximately 87% or approximately 30% of the time.

The PCR had 60 Vbeta and 13 Jbeta primers. The protocol was immunoSEQ multiplex PCR, while the TCRdb copy is restricted to in-frame clones and leaves out a portion. The table shows 100,000 to 150,000 clones, with roughly 80% occurring only once. Germline V CDR1 and CDR2: MGHRA, YSYEKL. The CDR3 totals 14 residues. The V gene end was trimmed by 1 base and the J gene end by 5 bases; junction bases not matched to a gene: 5. The TCR was taken from a man younger than 30 in good health and CMV-seropositive. The material sequenced was PBMCs. The chain combines TRBV4-1 with TRBJ2-7; 7 bases align to TRBD1. CDR3: CASSQAAGGDEQYF. In DNA form, the CDR3 reads TGCGCCAGCAGCCAAGCTGCAGGGGGTGACGAGCAGTACTTC.